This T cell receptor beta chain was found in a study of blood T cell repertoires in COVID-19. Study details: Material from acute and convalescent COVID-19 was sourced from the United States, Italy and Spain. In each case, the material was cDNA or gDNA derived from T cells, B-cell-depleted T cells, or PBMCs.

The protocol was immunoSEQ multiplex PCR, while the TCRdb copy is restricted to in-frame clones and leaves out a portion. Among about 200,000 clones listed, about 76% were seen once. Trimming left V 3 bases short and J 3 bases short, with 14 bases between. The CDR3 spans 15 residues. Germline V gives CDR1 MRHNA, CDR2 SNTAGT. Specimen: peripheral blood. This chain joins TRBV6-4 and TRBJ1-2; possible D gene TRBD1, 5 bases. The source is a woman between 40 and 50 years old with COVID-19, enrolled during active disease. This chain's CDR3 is CASSEGPGFDYGYTF. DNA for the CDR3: TGTGCCAGCAGTGAAGGTCCAGGGTTTGACTATGGCTACACCTTC.